A single sample is the source of the 30 T cell receptor beta chains below, sequenced in a study of T cell responses to AZD1222 COVID-19 vaccine. Here immunoSEQ multiplex PCR was the method, and the copy in TCRdb shows in-frame clones only, minus some. The data contain more than 50,000 clones, about 90% of them singletons. The sample consisted of peripheral blood, taken on day 0 of AZD1222 vaccination. The receptors stem from an adult in good health.

This clone was recorded only once. The genes are TRBV5-1 and TRBJ2-1; D is unresolved. This CDR3 has 15 amino acids. The germline V and J ends were trimmed by 1 base and 10 bases, with 18 bases remaining between them. Germline CDR1 is SGHRS and CDR2 is YFSETQ. The CDR3 is CASSLTNRRSGEQFF. DNA of the CDR3: TGCGCCAGCAGCTTGACCAACCGGCGATCAGGAGAGCAGTTCTTC.

The J gene is TRBJ2-5, the V gene TRBV5-1, with TRBD1 identical over 8 bases. Trimming cost V 4 bases and J 1 base; bases outside gene matches: 3. Germline V gene sequence: CDR1 SGHRS, CDR2 YFSETQ. The CDR3 is 14 residues long. The CDR3 loop is CASSATGGQETQYF. The CDR3 nucleotides are TGCGCCAGCAGCGCAACAGGGGGCCAAGAGACCCAGTACTTC.

This clone was counted a single time. The genes are TRBV5-8 and TRBJ1-1; TRBD1 matches at 7 bases. The CDR3 sequence is 16 residues long. Germline CDR1 reads SGHTS; CDR2 reads YDEGEE. Losses at the gene ends were 3 bases for V and 0 bases for J; bases not matched to a gene: 8. The CDR3, as DNA: TGTGCCAGCAGCTGGGACAGAGAACGAATGAACACTGAAGCTTTCTTT. This codes for CASSWDRERMNTEAFF.

This rearrangement joins TRBV6-6 to TRBJ1-5; perhaps TRBD1 as D (5 bases). Germline V lookup: CDR1 MNHNY, CDR2 SVGAGI (reference sequence). V was pared by 5 bases and J by 4 bases, with 9 bases between. The CDR3 consists of 13 residues. CDR3 in DNA: TGTGCCAGCAGTGGCAGGGTAAATCAGCCCCAGCATTTT. Its protein is CASSGRVNQPQHF.

The CDR3 spells CASSITGTGGMNTEAFF. For the CDR3, the DNA is TGTGCCAGTAGTATAACCGGGACAGGGGGGATGAACACTGAAGCTTTCTTT. V usage is TRBV19 and J usage is TRBJ1-1; TRBD1 aligns across 11 bases. Per the germline V gene, CDR1 is LNHDA and CDR2 is SQIVND (reference sequence). J lost 0 bases, V lost 2 bases, and 5 bases had no gene match. The CDR3 has 17 amino acids.

V gene TRBV12-3 or TRBV12-4 combines with J gene TRBJ2-3, with D perhaps matching TRBD2 (6 bases). The V and J ends lost 5 bases and 6 bases respectively, with 9 bases between them. This CDR3 has 12 amino acids. Written as DNA, the CDR3 is TGTGCCAGCAGTATACGGGGGGATACGCAGTATTTT. Translated: CASSIRGDTQYF.

This clone was recorded only once. The gene calls are TRBV6-2 or TRBV6-3 and TRBJ2-7; D assignment may be TRBD1 or TRBD2 (5 bases each). Between the trimmed V and J ends, which lost 2 bases and 4 bases, there was a span of 12 bases. The CDR3 totals 14 residues. CDR1 is MNHEY and CDR2 is SVGEGT in the germline V gene. In nucleotides, the CDR3 is TGTGCCAGCAGTTACGTGGGACCACAATACGAGCAGTACTTC. Translation gives CASSYVGPQYEQYF.

This chain connects TRBV29-1 to TRBJ2-1, with 9 bases matching TRBD1. With 7 bases clipped from V and 7 bases from J, the junction kept 5 bases outside the gene matches. The germline V gene has CDR1 SQVTM and CDR2 ANQGSEA. The CDR3 has 12 residues. CDR3 sequence: CSAGTGWNEQFF. The CDR3 DNA follows: TGCAGCGCCGGGACAGGGTGGAATGAGCAGTTCTTC.

This chain links TRBV6-1 with TRBJ1-3; TRBD1 is a possible D gene (5 bases). The CDR3 has 15 amino acids. The V end lost 3 bases, the J end lost 0 bases, and 9 bases lay between the germline ends. CDR1 and CDR2 from the germline V gene are MNHNS and SASEGT. CDR3 residues: CASSDSGTSGNTIYF. CDR3 DNA: TGTGCCAGCAGTGATTCAGGGACCTCTGGAAACACCATATATTTT.

V gene TRBV19 combines with J gene TRBJ1-1; 9 nucleotides align to TRBD1. The CDR3 is 15 amino acids. With 2 bases clipped from V and 6 bases from J, the junction kept 7 bases outside the gene matches. Germline V gene sequence: CDR1 LNHDA, CDR2 SQIVND (reference sequence). This CDR3 is CASSINRDRVSEAFF. CDR3 coding DNA: TGTGCCAGTAGTATAAACCGGGACAGGGTGTCTGAAGCTTTCTTT.

The chain recombines TRBV27 with TRBJ1-2; D not resolved. V lost 4 bases and J lost 8, with 17 bases in between. The CDR3 loop spans 14 amino acids. Germline-derived CDR1 and CDR2 are MNHEY and SMNVEV (reference sequence). The CDR3 coding sequence is TGTGCCAGCAGTTCACCTCAAGGGATAGGCGGCTACACCTTC. Protein product: CASSSPQGIGGYTF.

The chain carries TRBV11-2 and TRBJ1-1; a possible D gene is TRBD1 (6 bases). Germline V CDR1 and CDR2: SGHAT, FQNNGV. Trimming took 5 bases from V and 7 from J, leaving 14 bases between them. This CDR3 is 13 amino acids long. The CDR3: CASSLWGADEAFF. The CDR3 DNA is TGTGCCAGCAGCCTTTGGGGGGCTGATGAAGCTTTCTTT.

This chain uses TRBV6-5 with TRBJ2-3; 8 bases map to TRBD1. The CDR3 sequence is 13 residues long. V lost 2 bases to trimming and J lost 7 bases; unmatched junction nucleotides: 2. Germline CDR1 is MNHEY and CDR2 is SVGAGI. The DNA of the CDR3 is TGTGCCAGCAGTTACGACAGGGGAAATACGCAGTATTTT. Protein sequence: CASSYDRGNTQYF.

The chain joins TRBV7-9 to TRBJ2-3; no reliable D call. Trimming cost V 8 bases and J 4 bases, with 7 bases left between them. The CDR3 spans 11 residues. CDR1 SEHNR and CDR2 FQNEAQ come from the germline V gene (reference sequence). CDR3 amino acids: CASEAADTQYF. The CDR3 DNA reads TGTGCCAGCGAAGCCGCAGATACGCAGTATTTT.

Here the CDR3 reads CAIRKGGQGEQETQYF. The CDR3 coding sequence is TGTGCCATCAGGAAGGGGGGACAGGGGGAACAAGAGACCCAGTACTTC. V usage is TRBV10-3 and J usage is TRBJ2-5; 11 nucleotides line up with TRBD1. V lost 6 bases to trimming and J lost 2 bases; unmatched junction nucleotides: 8. The CDR3 loop spans 16 amino acids. CDR1 is ENHRY and CDR2 is SYGVKD in the germline V gene.

J is TRBJ1-1 and V is TRBV12-3 or TRBV12-4; D gene ambiguous. The CDR3 is 12 amino acids. V lost 2 bases to trimming and J lost 5 bases, with 6 bases between them. DNA of the CDR3: TGTGCCAGCAGTTTATTAGGTACTGAAGCTTTCTTT. Encoded protein: CASSLLGTEAFF.

Only a few counts were recorded for this clone. This chain links TRBV2 with TRBJ2-1; D is ambiguous. The germline V and J ends were trimmed by 7 bases and 7 bases, with 14 bases remaining between them. The length of the CDR3 is 13 residues. Germline CDR1 and CDR2: SNHLY and FYNNEI. CDR3 sequence: CASNFLDWNEQFF. DNA of the CDR3: TGTGCCAGCAACTTCCTCGACTGGAATGAGCAGTTCTTC. The variable domain in full, with the rest retrieved from reference TRBV2 and TRBJ2-1, is EPEVTQTPSHQVTQMGQEVILRCVPISNHLYFYWYRQILGQKVEFLVSFYNNEISEKSEIFDDQFSVERPDGSNFTLKIRSTKLEDSAMYFCASNFLDWNEQFFGPGTRLTVL.

The V gene is TRBV7-5, the J gene TRBJ1-5; the table's D call, TRBD1, was not checked against the DNA. TRBV7-5 is described as a pseudogene. The CDR3 contains 15 residues. The CDR3 sequence: CARSLDSLSNQPQHF. DNA of the CDR3: TGTGCCAGAAGCTTAGACAGCCTTTCGAATCAGCCCCAGCATTTT.

This clone was recorded a few times. The chain links TRBV12-3 or TRBV12-4 to TRBJ1-2, with D unclear. V was shortened by 4 bases and J by 7 bases, with 7 bases between the two germline ends. The CDR3 length is 11 residues. CDR3 in DNA: TGTGCCAGCAGTTCCCTCTTTGGCTACACCTTC. This codes for CASSSLFGYTF.

The chain employs TRBV2 and TRBJ1-5, with a possible D match to TRBD1 (5 bases). The CDR3 contains 14 residues. Trimming removed 3 bases at V and 5 bases at J, with 11 bases between. Germline CDR1 SNHLY, CDR2 FYNNEI. The CDR3 sequence: CASSDQGSHQPQHF. CDR3 nucleotides: TGTGCCAGCAGTGACCAGGGTTCCCATCAGCCCCAGCATTTT.

This sequence joins TRBV10-1 and TRBJ1-1; perhaps TRBD1 as D (5 bases). Germline-derived CDR1 and CDR2 are WNHNN and SYGVQD (reference sequence). This CDR3 is built from 12 residues. Trimming cost V 0 bases and J 14 bases, with 13 bases left between them. The DNA of the CDR3 is TGCGCCAGCAGTGAGTCTTTGGGGGGTTTATTCTTT. It yields the protein CASSESLGGLFF.

The CDR3 DNA sequence: TGTGCCAGTAGGGACGGCCAGTATGGCTACACCTTC. Amino acid sequence: CASRDGQYGYTF. The chain is built from TRBV19 and TRBJ1-2; D gene ambiguous. V dropped 6 bases and J dropped 5 bases, with 10 bases sitting between them. The CDR3 runs 12 residues. Germline-derived CDR1 and CDR2 are LNHDA and SQIVND (reference sequence).

This rearrangement joins TRBV3-1 (or the pseudogene TRBV3-2) to TRBJ2-7; D possibly corresponds to TRBD1 (5 bases). The CDR3 length is 15 residues. With 1 base removed from V and 5 bases from J, the gap between germline ends came to 15 bases. The germline gives CDR1 LGHDT, CDR2 YNNKEL (reference sequence). The CDR3 coding sequence is TGTGCCAGCAGCCAAGGGACACCTTTGGTCCACGAGCAGTACTTC. It codes for CASSQGTPLVHEQYF.

The chain combines TRBV15 with TRBJ1-4, with TRBD1 matching over 8 bases. Looked up from germline, CDR1 is LNHNV and CDR2 is YYDKDF (reference sequence). The junction had 10 bases not matched to a gene; V was cut back by 2 bases and J by 8 bases. This CDR3 has 16 amino acids. This CDR3 reads CATSRQTGAFGEKLFF. The CDR3 nucleotides read TGTGCCACCAGCAGACAGACAGGGGCGTTTGGAGAAAAACTGTTTTTT.

The chain's CDR3 is CASSLASSGNTIYF. In nucleotides, the CDR3 is TGCGCCAGCAGCTTGGCCAGCTCTGGAAACACCATATATTTT. V and J are TRBV5-1 and TRBJ1-3; D is uncertain. Per the germline V gene, CDR1 is SGHRS and CDR2 is YFSETQ. Between the trimmed V and J ends, which lost 0 bases and 0 bases, there was a span of 4 bases. This CDR3 contains 14 residues.

This rearrangement joins TRBV6-6 to TRBJ1-5; unclear D gene. V lost 5 bases, J lost 5 bases, and 10 bases lay in between. This CDR3 is built from 13 residues. Germline CDR1 is MNHNY and CDR2 is SVGAGI (reference sequence). The CDR3 DNA is TGTGCCAGCAGTCCCCTGGCTGATCAGCCCCAGCATTTT. It codes for CASSPLADQPQHF.

Written as DNA, the CDR3 is TGTGCCAGCAGCGGGGTGGCGGTTTTCAGTGAGGGGTTACTGAACACTGAAGCTTTCTTT. This gives the protein CASSGVAVFSEGLLNTEAFF. The chain recombines TRBV5-5 with TRBJ1-1, with D perhaps matching TRBD1 (5 bases). This CDR3 comprises 20 residues. Germline V gives CDR1 SGHKS, CDR2 YYEKEE (reference sequence). The ends were cut back, 4 bases at V and 0 bases at J, with 28 bases in the middle. Drawing the rest from reference TRBV5-5 and TRBJ1-1, the complete variable domain is DAGVTQSPTHLIKTRGQQVTLRCSPISGHKSVSWYQQVLGQGPQFIFQYYEKEERGRGNFPDRFSARQFPNYSSELNVNALLLGDSALYLCASSGVAVFSEGLLNTEAFFGQGTRLTVV.

This clone has just a few counts. The chain has TRBV7-9 and TRBJ2-5; D may be TRBD2 (5 bases). V lost 5 bases and J 3 bases, leaving 19 bases between the germline ends. Per the germline V gene, CDR1 is SEHNR and CDR2 is FQNEAQ (reference sequence). The CDR3 is 16 residues long. CDR3 sequence (DNA): TGTGCCAGCAGCCCCACTGCGGGTACAGAGGAAGAGACCCAGTACTTC. Translation gives CASSPTAGTEEETQYF. Full variable domain (missing parts from reference TRBV7-9 and TRBJ2-5): DTGVSQNPRHKITKRGQNVTFRCDPISEHNRLYWYRQTLGQGPEFLTYFQNEAQLEKSRLLSDRFSAERPKGSFSTLEIQRTEQGDSAMYLCASSPTAGTEEETQYFGPGTRLLVL.

The chain is built from TRBV29-1 and TRBJ2-3; D is unresolved. CDR3 length equals 11 residues. Looked up from germline, CDR1 is SQVTM and CDR2 is ANQGSEA. V was cut by 7 bases and J by 3 bases, with 8 bases left in between. The CDR3 loop reads CSESRTDTQYF. CDR3 nucleotide sequence: TGCAGCGAAAGTAGGACAGATACGCAGTATTTT.

A single count supports this clone. The chain employs TRBV19 and TRBJ2-2, with TRBD2 identical over 8 bases. The V gene end was trimmed by 8 bases and the J gene end by 2 bases; junction bases not matched to a gene: 4. The germline gives CDR1 LNHDA, CDR2 SQIVND (reference sequence). The CDR3 runs to 14 residues. CDR3 amino acids: CASLRGANTGELFF. The CDR3 nucleotides are TGTGCCAGTTTGCGGGGGGCTAACACCGGGGAGCTGTTTTTT.